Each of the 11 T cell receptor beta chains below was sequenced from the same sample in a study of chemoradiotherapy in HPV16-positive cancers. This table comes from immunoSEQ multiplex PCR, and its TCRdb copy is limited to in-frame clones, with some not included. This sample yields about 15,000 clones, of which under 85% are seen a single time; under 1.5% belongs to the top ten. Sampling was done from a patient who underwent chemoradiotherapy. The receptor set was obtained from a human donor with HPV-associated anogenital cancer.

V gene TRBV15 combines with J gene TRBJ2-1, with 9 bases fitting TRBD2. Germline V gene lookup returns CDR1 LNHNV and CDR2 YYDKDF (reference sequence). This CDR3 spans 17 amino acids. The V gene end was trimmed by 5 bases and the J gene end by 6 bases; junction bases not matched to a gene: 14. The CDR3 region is CATSDRPGTSRLNEQFF. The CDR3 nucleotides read TGTGCCACCAGCGACCGACCCGGGACTAGCCGTCTCAATGAGCAGTTCTTC.

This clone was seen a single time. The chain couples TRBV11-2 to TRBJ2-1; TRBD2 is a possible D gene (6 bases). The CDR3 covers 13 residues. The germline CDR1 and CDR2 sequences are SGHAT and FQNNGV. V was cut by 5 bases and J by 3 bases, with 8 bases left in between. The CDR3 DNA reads TGTGCCAGCAGCCCGGGACTCTACAATGAGCAGTTCTTC. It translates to CASSPGLYNEQFF.

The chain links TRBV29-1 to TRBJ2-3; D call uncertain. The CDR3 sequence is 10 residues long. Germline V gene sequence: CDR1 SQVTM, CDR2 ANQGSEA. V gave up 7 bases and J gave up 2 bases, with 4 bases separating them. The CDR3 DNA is TGCAGCGCCCACACAGATACGCAGTATTTT. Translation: CSAHTDTQYF.

This CDR3 is CASSLTSGGSHEQYF. CDR3 nucleotides: TGTGCCAGCAGCCTTACTAGCGGGGGGTCCCACGAGCAGTACTTC. This chain joins TRBV7-2 and TRBJ2-7; 12 bases fit TRBD2. Germline CDR1 reads SGHTA; CDR2 reads FQGNSA. Unmatched junction bases numbered 7, after V lost 5 bases and J lost 5 bases. The CDR3 extends over 15 amino acids.

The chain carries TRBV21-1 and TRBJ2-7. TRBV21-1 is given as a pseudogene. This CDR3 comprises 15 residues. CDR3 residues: CASSKGGKGNHEQYF. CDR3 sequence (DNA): TGTGCCAGCAGCAAAGGGGGTAAGGGTAACCACGAGCAGTACTTC.

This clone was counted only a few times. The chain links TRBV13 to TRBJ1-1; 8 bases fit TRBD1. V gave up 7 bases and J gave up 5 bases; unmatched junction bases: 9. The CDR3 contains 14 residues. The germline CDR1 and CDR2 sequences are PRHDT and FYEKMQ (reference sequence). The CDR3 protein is CASTRRQGRTEAFF. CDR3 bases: TGTGCCAGCACCCGAAGACAGGGGAGAACTGAAGCTTTCTTT.

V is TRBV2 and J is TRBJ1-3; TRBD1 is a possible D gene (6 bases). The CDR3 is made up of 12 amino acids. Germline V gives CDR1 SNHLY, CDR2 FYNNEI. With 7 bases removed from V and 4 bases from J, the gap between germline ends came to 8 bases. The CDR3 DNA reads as TGTGCCAGCAAAAGGGGGGGAAACACCATATATTTT. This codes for CASKRGGNTIYF.

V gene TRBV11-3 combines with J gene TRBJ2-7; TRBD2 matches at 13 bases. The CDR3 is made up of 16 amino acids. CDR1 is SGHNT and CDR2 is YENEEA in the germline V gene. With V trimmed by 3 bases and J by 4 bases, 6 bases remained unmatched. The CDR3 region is CASSFSGTSGEYEQYF. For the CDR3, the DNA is TGTGCCAGCAGCTTCTCCGGGACTAGCGGGGAATACGAGCAGTACTTC.

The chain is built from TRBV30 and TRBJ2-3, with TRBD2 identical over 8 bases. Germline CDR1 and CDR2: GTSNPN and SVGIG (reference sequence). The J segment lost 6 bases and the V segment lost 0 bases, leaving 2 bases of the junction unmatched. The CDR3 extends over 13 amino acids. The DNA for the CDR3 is TGTGCCTGGAGTGTACGGGGGGGGGATACGCAGTATTTT. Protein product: CAWSVRGGDTQYF.

The CDR3 loop reads CAWRGENIQYF. Written as DNA, the CDR3 is TGTGCCTGGAGAGGAGAAAACATTCAGTACTTC. This rearrangement joins TRBV30 to TRBJ2-4; D gene unclear. This CDR3 region has 11 residues. Germline CDR1 GTSNPN, CDR2 SVGIG (reference sequence). The germline V and J ends were trimmed by 3 bases and 5 bases, with 5 bases remaining between them.

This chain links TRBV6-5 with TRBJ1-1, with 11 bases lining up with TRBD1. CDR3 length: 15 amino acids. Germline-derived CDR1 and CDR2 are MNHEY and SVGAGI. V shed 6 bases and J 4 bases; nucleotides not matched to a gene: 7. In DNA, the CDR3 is TGTGCCAGCAGCCGGGGACAGGGGGGAGGCACTGAAGCTTTCTTT. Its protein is CASSRGQGGGTEAFF.